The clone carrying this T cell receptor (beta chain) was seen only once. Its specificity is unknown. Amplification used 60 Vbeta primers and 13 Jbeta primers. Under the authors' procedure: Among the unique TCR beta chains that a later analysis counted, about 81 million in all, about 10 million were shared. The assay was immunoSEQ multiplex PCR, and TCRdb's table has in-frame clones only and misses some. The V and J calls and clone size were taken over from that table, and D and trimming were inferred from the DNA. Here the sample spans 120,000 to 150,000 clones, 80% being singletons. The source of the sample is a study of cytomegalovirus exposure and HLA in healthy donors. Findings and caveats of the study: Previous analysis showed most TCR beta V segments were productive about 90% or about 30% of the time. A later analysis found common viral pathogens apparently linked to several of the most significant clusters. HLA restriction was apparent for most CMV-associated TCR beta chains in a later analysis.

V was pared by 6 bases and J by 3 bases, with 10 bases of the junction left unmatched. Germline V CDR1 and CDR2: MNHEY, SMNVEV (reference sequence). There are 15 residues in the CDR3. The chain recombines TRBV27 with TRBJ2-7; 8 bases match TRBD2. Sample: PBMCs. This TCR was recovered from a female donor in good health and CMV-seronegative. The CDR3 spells CASRDLLAADYEQYF. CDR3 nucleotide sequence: TGTGCCAGCAGGGATTTACTAGCGGCTGACTACGAGCAGTACTTC.